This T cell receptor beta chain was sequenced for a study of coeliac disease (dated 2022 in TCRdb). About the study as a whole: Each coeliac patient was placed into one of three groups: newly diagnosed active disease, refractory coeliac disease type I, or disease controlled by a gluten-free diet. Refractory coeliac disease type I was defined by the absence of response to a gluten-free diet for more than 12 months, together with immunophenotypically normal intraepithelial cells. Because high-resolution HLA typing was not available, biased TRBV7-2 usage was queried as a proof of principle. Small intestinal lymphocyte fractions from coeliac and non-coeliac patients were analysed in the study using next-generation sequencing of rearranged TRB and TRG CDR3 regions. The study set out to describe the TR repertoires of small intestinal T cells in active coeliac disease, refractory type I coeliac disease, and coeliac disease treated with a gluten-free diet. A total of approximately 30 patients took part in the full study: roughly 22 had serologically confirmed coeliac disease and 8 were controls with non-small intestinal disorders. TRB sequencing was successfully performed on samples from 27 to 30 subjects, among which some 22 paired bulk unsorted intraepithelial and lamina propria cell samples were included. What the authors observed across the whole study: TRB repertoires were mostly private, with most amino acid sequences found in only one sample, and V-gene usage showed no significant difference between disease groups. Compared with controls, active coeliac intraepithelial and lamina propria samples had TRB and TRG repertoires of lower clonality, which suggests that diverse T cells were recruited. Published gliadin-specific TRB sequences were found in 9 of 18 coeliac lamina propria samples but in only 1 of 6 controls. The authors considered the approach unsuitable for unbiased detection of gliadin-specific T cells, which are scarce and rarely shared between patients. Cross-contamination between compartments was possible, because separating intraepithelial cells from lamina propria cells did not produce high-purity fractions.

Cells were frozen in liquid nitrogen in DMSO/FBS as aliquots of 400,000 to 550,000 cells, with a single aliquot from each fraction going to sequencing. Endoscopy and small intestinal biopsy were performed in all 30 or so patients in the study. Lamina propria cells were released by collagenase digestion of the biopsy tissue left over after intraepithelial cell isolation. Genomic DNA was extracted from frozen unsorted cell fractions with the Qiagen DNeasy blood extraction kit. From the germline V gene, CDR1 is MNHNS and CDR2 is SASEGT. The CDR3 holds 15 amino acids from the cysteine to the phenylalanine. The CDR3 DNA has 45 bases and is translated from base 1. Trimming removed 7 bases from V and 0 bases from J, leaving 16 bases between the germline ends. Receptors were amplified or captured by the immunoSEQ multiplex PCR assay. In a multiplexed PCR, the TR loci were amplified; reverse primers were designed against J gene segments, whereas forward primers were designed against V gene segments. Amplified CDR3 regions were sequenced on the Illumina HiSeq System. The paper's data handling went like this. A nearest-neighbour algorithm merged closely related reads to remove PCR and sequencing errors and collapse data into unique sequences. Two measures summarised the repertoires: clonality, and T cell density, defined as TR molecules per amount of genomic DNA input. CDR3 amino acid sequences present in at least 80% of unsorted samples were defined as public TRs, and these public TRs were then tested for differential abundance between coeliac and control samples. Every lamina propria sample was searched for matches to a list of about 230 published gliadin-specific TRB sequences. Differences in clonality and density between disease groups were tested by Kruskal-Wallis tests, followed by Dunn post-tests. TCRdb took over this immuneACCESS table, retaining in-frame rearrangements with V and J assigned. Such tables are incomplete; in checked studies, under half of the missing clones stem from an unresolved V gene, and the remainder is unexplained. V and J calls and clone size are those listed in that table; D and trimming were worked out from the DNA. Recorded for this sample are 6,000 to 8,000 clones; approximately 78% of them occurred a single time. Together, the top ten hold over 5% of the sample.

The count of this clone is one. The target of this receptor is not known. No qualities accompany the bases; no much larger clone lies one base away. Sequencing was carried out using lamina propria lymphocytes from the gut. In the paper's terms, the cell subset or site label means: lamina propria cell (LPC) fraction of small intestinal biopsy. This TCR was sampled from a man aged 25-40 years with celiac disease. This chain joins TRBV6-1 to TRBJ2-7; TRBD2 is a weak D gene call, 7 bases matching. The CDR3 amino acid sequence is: CASTLGGGLSYEQYF. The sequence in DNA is TGTGCCAGCACCTTGGGGGGGGGCCTCTCCTACGAGCAGTACTTC.